The 14 T cell receptor beta chains listed next were all sequenced from one sample in a study of blood T cell repertoires in COVID-19. Here immunoSEQ multiplex PCR was the method, and the copy in TCRdb shows in-frame clones only, minus some. The table lists about 200,000 clones, roughly 90% of them singletons. Sequenced: peripheral blood. The receptor source for this set is a man aged 50-60 years with acute or convalescent COVID-19.

The CDR3 bases are TGTGCCAGCAGTTACCCAGGGGGGAACACTGAAGCTTTCTTT. Its protein is CASSYPGGNTEAFF. The chain employs TRBV6-2 or TRBV6-3 and TRBJ1-1; 7 positions agree with TRBD1. Germline V gives CDR1 MNHEY, CDR2 SVGEGT. Trimming at V came to 2 bases and at J to 1 base, leaving 1 base not matched to a gene. This CDR3 region has 14 residues.

Here the CDR3 DNA reads TGTGCCAGCAGCAGGCGACAGGCGTACAATGAGCAGTTCTTC. This encodes CASSRRQAYNEQFF. The rearrangement links TRBV6-2 or TRBV6-3 to TRBJ2-1; D possibly corresponds to TRBD1 (6 bases). V lost 6 bases, J lost 4 bases, and 13 bases lay in between. Per the germline V gene, CDR1 is MNHEY and CDR2 is SVGEGT. This CDR3 spans 14 amino acids.

The rearrangement joins TRBV7-8 to TRBJ2-5, with D possibly being TRBD1 (6 bases). Germline V gene sequence: CDR1 SGHVS, CDR2 FQNEAQ. Trimming left V 5 bases short and J 7 bases short, with 17 bases between. The length of the CDR3 is 14 residues. The CDR3 DNA follows: TGTGCCAGCAGCCCTCGACAGGAGTGGAGGACCCAGTACTTC. This sequence encodes CASSPRQEWRTQYF. Together with reference TRBV7-8 and TRBJ2-5, the CDR3 gives the full variable domain: GAGVSQSPRYKVAKRGQDVALRCDPISGHVSLFWYQQALGQGPEFLTYFQNEAQLDKSGLPSDRFFAERPEGSVSTLKIQRTQQEDSAVYLCASSPRQEWRTQYFGPGTRLLVL.

CDR3 amino acids: CASSIDYYPIRGRTYNEQFF. DNA of the CDR3: TGTGCCAGTAGTATAGATTACTATCCCATTCGAGGGAGAACCTACAATGAGCAGTTCTTC. V usage is TRBV19 and J usage is TRBJ2-1; D is possibly TRBD2 (5 bases). V lost 0 bases to trimming and J lost 2 bases, with 23 bases between them. There are 20 residues in the CDR3. Germline assignment: CDR1 LNHDA and CDR2 SQIVND (reference sequence).

V usage is TRBV9 and J usage is TRBJ1-3, with D unclear. Trimming removed 0 bases from V and 0 bases from J, with 7 bases in between. This CDR3 is 15 amino acids long. Looked up from germline, CDR1 is SGDLS and CDR2 is YYNGEE. CDR3 residues: CASSVDGDSGNTIYF. The CDR3 nucleotides are TGTGCCAGCAGCGTAGACGGGGACTCTGGAAACACCATATATTTT.

The chain is built from TRBV5-4 and TRBJ2-7, with TRBD2 matching 9 bases. Germline CDR1 SGHNT, CDR2 YYREEE (reference sequence). The V gene end was trimmed by 0 bases and the J gene end by 4 bases; junction bases not matched to a gene: 8. The CDR3 is 16 residues long. CDR3 nucleotides: TGTGCCAGCAGCTTGGGGGGGACTAGCAGTAGGTACGAGCAGTACTTC. Protein sequence: CASSLGGTSSRYEQYF.

This chain links TRBV11-2 with TRBJ2-2; TRBD1 matches 9 bases. The CDR3 extends over 16 amino acids. Germline V gene lookup returns CDR1 SGHAT and CDR2 FQNNGV. With 1 base clipped from V and 4 bases from J, the junction kept 4 bases outside the gene matches. The CDR3 spells CASSLGRTGATGELFF. In nucleotides, the CDR3 is TGTGCCAGCAGCTTAGGCAGGACAGGGGCCACCGGGGAGCTGTTTTTT.

The rearrangement links TRBV5-4 to TRBJ2-1; TRBD1 aligns across 8 bases. Germline V gene data show CDR1 as SGHNT and CDR2 as YYREEE (reference sequence). Losses at the gene ends were 4 bases for V and 6 bases for J; bases not matched to a gene: 12. The CDR3 is made up of 16 amino acids. The DNA of the CDR3 is TGTGCCAGCAGCACTAGACAGGGGTCAGCGGGCAATGAGCAGTTCTTC. The encoded protein is CASSTRQGSAGNEQFF. Full variable domain (missing parts from reference TRBV5-4 and TRBJ2-1): ETGVTQSPTHLIKTRGQQVTLRCSSQSGHNTVSWYQQALGQGPQFIFQYYREEENGRGNFPPRFSGLQFPNYSSELNVNALELDDSALYLCASSTRQGSAGNEQFFGPGTRLTVL.

The chain links TRBV6-4 to TRBJ1-1; 7 bases agree with TRBD1. Germline V gives CDR1 MRHNA, CDR2 SNTAGT. This CDR3 spans 16 amino acids. J lost 0 bases, V lost 5 bases, and 9 bases had no gene match. DNA of the CDR3: TGTGCCAGCAGTCAAGGACAGGAGAAGATGAACACTGAAGCTTTCTTT. Translation gives CASSQGQEKMNTEAFF.

The genes are TRBV7-8 and TRBJ2-1; D may be TRBD2 (7 bases). The CDR3 runs 14 residues. Per the germline V gene, CDR1 is SGHVS and CDR2 is FQNEAQ. V gave up 8 bases and J gave up 9 bases, with 20 bases separating them. Here the CDR3 DNA reads TGTGCCAGCCGCCCCGGGGGGCTTAGTGTTGAGCAGTTCTTC. This sequence encodes CASRPGGLSVEQFF.

CDR3 loop: CASLARGWEDTQYF. The CDR3 DNA sequence: TGTGCCAGCCTCGCGCGGGGTTGGGAAGATACGCAGTATTTT. The chain links TRBV5-4 to TRBJ2-3; D perhaps matches TRBD2 (6 bases). Germline V gives CDR1 SGHNT, CDR2 YYREEE (reference sequence). V gave up 7 bases and J gave up 5 bases, with 17 bases separating them. CDR3 length: 14 amino acids. The full variable domain, in which reference TRBV5-4 and TRBJ2-3 provide the parts outside the CDR3, is ETGVTQSPTHLIKTRGQQVTLRCSSQSGHNTVSWYQQALGQGPQFIFQYYREEENGRGNFPPRFSGLQFPNYSSELNVNALELDDSALYLCASLARGWEDTQYFGPGTRLTVL.

The count of this clone is one. The V gene is TRBV29-1, the J gene TRBJ1-2; weak D call: TRBD1 (5 bases). CDR1 and CDR2 (germline): SQVTM, ANQGSEA. Between the trimmed V and J ends, which lost 4 bases and 4 bases, there was a span of 13 bases. The CDR3 spans 13 residues. The CDR3 sequence: CSVASGQSYGYTF. The CDR3 DNA reads TGCAGCGTTGCTTCCGGACAAAGCTATGGCTACACCTTC.

The chain's CDR3 is CASSTRQGMNTEAFF. The CDR3 region has the DNA TGTGCCAGCAGCACCCGACAGGGTATGAACACTGAAGCTTTCTTT. The chain uses TRBV7-8 and TRBJ1-1; 7 bases align to TRBD1. CDR1 and CDR2 from the germline V gene are SGHVS and FQNEAQ. The CDR3 length is 15 residues. V dropped 5 bases and J dropped 0; count of bases not matched to a gene: 6. Supplemented by reference TRBV7-8 and TRBJ1-1, the full variable domain reads GAGVSQSPRYKVAKRGQDVALRCDPISGHVSLFWYQQALGQGPEFLTYFQNEAQLDKSGLPSDRFFAERPEGSVSTLKIQRTQQEDSAVYLCASSTRQGMNTEAFFGQGTRLTVV.

This chain uses TRBV2 with TRBJ1-5; weak D call: TRBD1 (6 bases). The germline V gene encodes CDR1 SNHLY and CDR2 FYNNEI. The CDR3 contains 14 residues. With 6 bases removed from V and 3 bases from J, the gap between germline ends came to 12 bases. The CDR3 sequence: CASRGVGANQPQHF. CDR3 sequence (DNA): TGTGCCAGCAGGGGGGTGGGGGCCAATCAGCCCCAGCATTTT.